Shown below are 31 T cell receptor beta chains from a single sample sequenced in a study of blood T cell repertoires in COVID-19. Assay: immunoSEQ multiplex PCR; the TCRdb copy retains only in-frame clones and omits some. This table holds about 46,000 clones, 88% found once. Source material: peripheral blood. All receptors come from a man in his fifties with acute or convalescent COVID-19.

This clone was counted only a few times. V gene TRBV7-9 combines with J gene TRBJ2-1; TRBD2 is a possible D gene (5 bases). Germline CDR1 reads SEHNR; CDR2 reads FQNEAQ (reference sequence). The CDR3 loop spans 13 amino acids. Trimming stripped 5 bases from V and 8 bases from J, with 13 bases between. The CDR3 region is CASSVDFFDEQFF. The DNA of the CDR3 is TGTGCCAGCAGCGTGGACTTCTTCGATGAGCAGTTCTTC.

In DNA form, the CDR3 reads TGTGCCAGCAGTGATTGGGGGGGAGACCTTAATGAAAAACTGTTTTTT. It codes for CASSDWGGDLNEKLFF. This chain uses TRBV25-1 with TRBJ1-4; D possibly corresponds to TRBD1 (5 bases). V shed 3 bases and J shed 4 bases, with 15 bases lying between them. Germline V gene lookup returns CDR1 MGHDK and CDR2 SYGVNS. The CDR3 runs to 16 residues.

V usage is TRBV7-2 and J usage is TRBJ2-1, with 7 positions matching TRBD2. The CDR3 is made up of 15 amino acids. V trimming: 2 bases; J trimming: 5 bases; junction bases outside the gene matches: 6. Germline CDR1 is SGHTA and CDR2 is FQGNSA. The CDR3 nucleotides read TGTGCCAGCAGCTTAATTTGGGACTATGACAATGAGCAGTTCTTC. It is translated as CASSLIWDYDNEQFF.

The chain carries TRBV3-1 (or the pseudogene TRBV3-2) and TRBJ1-1, with unresolved D. This CDR3 contains 13 residues. Germline V gene data show CDR1 as LGHDT and CDR2 as YNNKEL (reference sequence). With 8 bases removed from V and 1 base from J, the gap between germline ends came to 11 bases. CDR3 loop: CASGYSSNTEAFF. DNA for the CDR3: TGTGCCAGCGGCTACAGTTCGAACACTGAAGCTTTCTTT.

V is TRBV6-6 and J is TRBJ2-1, with 7 nucleotides matching TRBD2. The V and J ends lost 2 bases and 8 bases, in that order; junction bases with no gene match: 9. The CDR3 totals 15 residues. Germline V gene sequence: CDR1 MNHNY, CDR2 SVGAGI (reference sequence). CDR3 sequence reads: CASSYGGEGKHEQFF. The CDR3 DNA is TGTGCCAGCAGTTACGGGGGGGAGGGTAAACATGAGCAGTTCTTC.

The chain joins TRBV3-1 (or the pseudogene TRBV3-2) to TRBJ2-5, with 8 bases that match TRBD1. Germline CDR1 LGHDT, CDR2 YNNKEL (reference sequence). The J segment lost 2 bases and the V segment lost 4 bases, leaving 9 bases of the junction unmatched. This CDR3 is 16 amino acids long. CDR3 bases: TGTGCCAGCAGCCCGGAGACAGGGGCACCTCAAGAGACCCAGTACTTC. It translates to CASSPETGAPQETQYF.

The V gene is TRBV19, the J gene TRBJ1-4; TRBD1 is a possible D gene (6 bases). The germline gives CDR1 LNHDA, CDR2 SQIVND (reference sequence). V was trimmed by 5 bases and J by 4 bases, leaving 11 bases between them. The CDR3 has 14 residues. In DNA form, the CDR3 reads TGTGCCAGTAGTCAAACAGGGATTAATGAAAAACTGTTTTTT. As protein: CASSQTGINEKLFF.

The V and J genes are TRBV4-1 and TRBJ1-4; D is possibly TRBD1 (6 bases). V was pared by 4 bases and J by 5 bases, with 11 bases between. This CDR3 contains 14 residues. Looked up from germline, CDR1 is MGHRA and CDR2 is YSYEKL. Here the CDR3 DNA reads TGCGCCAGCAGCCGATTCGACAGGAATGAAAAACTGTTTTTT. Protein: CASSRFDRNEKLFF.

The V and J genes are TRBV6-5 and TRBJ1-1; 7 bases align to TRBD1. The germline V gene has CDR1 MNHEY and CDR2 SVGAGI. Trimming cost V 10 bases and J 6 bases; bases outside gene matches: 14. The CDR3 is made up of 14 amino acids. The DNA for the CDR3 is TGTGCCATCAACAGGGGCTCGGCGGTACCTGAAGCTTTCTTT. Translated: CAINRGSAVPEAFF.

This clone was seen a handful of times. The chain uses TRBV5-6 and TRBJ1-4; 9 nucleotides match TRBD1. The CDR3 is 14 amino acids. Losses at the gene ends were 4 bases for V and 7 bases for J; bases not matched to a gene: 5. The germline V gene has CDR1 SGHDT and CDR2 YYEEEE. The CDR3 coding sequence is TGTGCCAGCAGCATGGGGACAGGGCTTGAAAAACTGTTTTTT. Translation gives CASSMGTGLEKLFF. The entire variable domain, with the rest obtained from reference TRBV5-6 and TRBJ1-4, is as follows: DAGVTQSPTHLIKTRGQQVTLRCSPKSGHDTVSWYQQALGQGPQFIFQYYEEEERQRGNFPDRFSGHQFPNYSSELNVNALLLGDSALYLCASSMGTGLEKLFFGSGTQLSVL.

This chain joins TRBV19 and TRBJ1-3; TRBD1 matches at 7 bases. J gave up 0 bases and V 5 bases, and 13 bases lay outside the gene matches. Germline V gene lookup returns CDR1 LNHDA and CDR2 SQIVND (reference sequence). CDR3 length: 18 amino acids. The CDR3 protein is CASSSKTGTAFSGNTIYF. CDR3 coding DNA: TGTGCCAGTAGTTCCAAGACTGGGACAGCCTTCTCTGGAAACACCATATATTTT.

The rearrangement links TRBV28 to TRBJ2-1; 7 nucleotides align to TRBD1. Trimming removed 6 bases from V and 0 bases from J; junction bases left unmatched: 5. Looked up from germline, CDR1 is MDHEN and CDR2 is SYDVKM. This CDR3 is built from 15 residues. The CDR3 spells CASSRDSSSYNEQFF. The DNA for the CDR3 is TGTGCCAGCAGCAGGGACAGTAGCTCCTACAATGAGCAGTTCTTC.

The V gene is TRBV20-1, the J gene TRBJ2-6; 7 bases align to TRBD2. CDR3 length: 16 residues. Germline V lookup: CDR1 DFQATT, CDR2 SNEGSKA (reference sequence). J lost 2 bases, V lost 3 bases, and 7 bases had no gene match. In DNA, the CDR3 is TGCAGTGCTAGTATTCCCGGGGGGACTGGGGCCAACGTCCTGACTTTC. This codes for CSASIPGGTGANVLTF.

The V gene is TRBV3-1 (or the pseudogene TRBV3-2), the J gene TRBJ1-4; D remains unclear. This CDR3 comprises 12 residues. Germline V gene lookup returns CDR1 LGHDT and CDR2 YNNKEL (reference sequence). The V end was cut by 3 bases, the J end by 17 bases, with 16 bases between. CDR3 region: CASSQEDGFLFF. In DNA, the CDR3 is TGTGCCAGCAGCCAGGAAGACGGGTTTCTTTTTTTT.

V and J are TRBV5-6 and TRBJ2-7; TRBD2 is a possible D gene (6 bases). V was clipped by 1 base and J by 1 base, with 15 bases between them. There are 16 residues in the CDR3. Looked up from germline, CDR1 is SGHDT and CDR2 is YYEEEE. CDR3 in amino acids: CASSLYSGRGSYEQYF. DNA for the CDR3: TGTGCCAGCAGCTTGTATTCCGGGAGAGGGTCCTACGAGCAGTACTTC.

The chain combines TRBV7-2 with TRBJ1-1, with 9 bases that match TRBD1. The CDR3 has 14 amino acids. V trimming: 2 bases; J trimming: 5 bases; junction bases outside the gene matches: 3. The germline V gene has CDR1 SGHTA and CDR2 FQGNSA. The CDR3 DNA sequence: TGTGCCAGCAGCTTACTCGACAGGGGGACTGAAGCTTTCTTT. It yields the protein CASSLLDRGTEAFF.

In this sample, this clone turned up once. The chain carries TRBV13 and TRBJ1-4, with D uncertain. V lost 3 bases to trimming and J lost 7 bases, with 12 bases between them. Germline V CDR1 and CDR2: PRHDT, FYEKMQ (reference sequence). This CDR3 has 14 amino acids. The CDR3 DNA reads as TGTGCCAGCAGCTTGGGAGGGATGGGTGAAAAACTGTTTTTT. Protein: CASSLGGMGEKLFF.

The chain has TRBV11-2 and TRBJ1-1, with TRBD1 matching over 8 bases. Germline CDR1 and CDR2: SGHAT and FQNNGV. Trimming at V came to 5 bases and at J to 8 bases, leaving 4 bases not matched to a gene. The CDR3 totals 12 residues. CDR3 DNA: TGTGCCAGCAGCGCACGACAGGGGGAAGCTTTCTTT. Encoded protein: CASSARQGEAFF.

The chain employs TRBV21-1 and TRBJ1-1; the D call TRBD1 from the table was never checked on the DNA. TRBV21-1 is annotated as a pseudogene. This CDR3 contains 18 residues. The CDR3 DNA reads as TGTGCCAGCAGCGGGCCGGGAAGGGGGAATCTGTTGAACACTGAAGCTTTCTTT. It encodes CASSGPGRGNLLNTEAFF.

The chain uses TRBV5-1 and TRBJ2-2, with 7 positions matching TRBD2. This CDR3 is 15 amino acids long. V shed 6 bases and J 4 bases; nucleotides not matched to a gene: 9. Germline CDR1 and CDR2: SGHRS and YFSETQ. This CDR3 is CASKIGTTLTGELFF. The CDR3 DNA follows: TGCGCCAGCAAGATAGGGACTACCCTCACCGGGGAGCTGTTTTTT.

This clone was observed a single time. The chain uses TRBV19 and TRBJ1-2; 7 bases line up with TRBD1. The CDR3 has 15 amino acids. Germline trimming cut 5 bases from V and 4 bases from J; bases unmatched to any gene: 10. The V gene's germline CDR1 is LNHDA and CDR2 SQIVND (reference sequence). CDR3 in amino acids: CASSPPPGDSYGYTF. In DNA, the CDR3 is TGTGCCAGTAGTCCCCCCCCAGGGGACAGCTATGGCTACACCTTC.

The genes are TRBV6-1 and TRBJ1-6; the D is unclear. Germline CDR1 is MNHNS and CDR2 is SASEGT. The V end was cut by 3 bases, the J end by 8 bases, with 14 bases between. The CDR3 runs to 15 residues. The CDR3 coding sequence is TGTGCCAGCAGTGATGGGGTGAGGGAGGATTCACCCCTCCACTTT. It codes for CASSDGVREDSPLHF.

Only a few counts were recorded for this clone. The genes are TRBV3-1 (or the pseudogene TRBV3-2) and TRBJ1-1, with D possibly TRBD1 on 6 matching bases. Trimming took 0 bases from V and 12 from J, leaving 8 bases between them. CDR1 LGHDT and CDR2 YNNKEL come from the germline V gene (reference sequence). The CDR3 length is 11 residues. The CDR3 sequence: CASSQEGHSFF. Written as DNA, the CDR3 is TGTGCCAGCAGCCAAGAGGGACACTCTTTCTTT.

V gene TRBV3-1 (or the pseudogene TRBV3-2) combines with J gene TRBJ1-1, with TRBD1 matching over 7 bases. The CDR3 runs to 14 residues. Trimming removed 6 bases from V and 3 bases from J; junction bases left unmatched: 7. The V gene's germline CDR1 is LGHDT and CDR2 YNNKEL (reference sequence). The CDR3 region is CASRRRQGDTEAFF. The CDR3, as DNA: TGTGCCAGCAGGAGAAGACAGGGCGACACTGAAGCTTTCTTT.

V gene TRBV11-2 combines with J gene TRBJ2-7, with 9 bases that match TRBD1. V gave up 3 bases and J gave up 3 bases; unmatched junction bases: 3. CDR1 SGHAT and CDR2 FQNNGV come from the germline V gene. The CDR3 length is 14 residues. The CDR3 coding sequence is TGTGCCAGCAGCTTGGGGGGACAGGGCTACGAGCAGTACTTC. It translates to CASSLGGQGYEQYF.

V is TRBV4-1 and J is TRBJ1-2; no definite D call. Trimming pared 3 bases from V and 4 bases from J, leaving 15 bases between. The CDR3 has 15 amino acids. Germline V gene lookup returns CDR1 MGHRA and CDR2 YSYEKL. The CDR3 sequence: CASSHSSVGVYGYTF. CDR3 nucleotides: TGCGCCAGCAGCCATTCCAGCGTCGGGGTCTATGGCTACACCTTC.

The rearrangement links TRBV5-6 to TRBJ2-1; 8 nucleotides align to TRBD1. In germline, CDR1 is SGHDT, CDR2 YYEEEE. Germline trimming cut 1 base from V and 6 bases from J; bases unmatched to any gene: 6. The CDR3 covers 15 residues. The DNA for the CDR3 is TGTGCCAGCAGCTTGCCAGGGGGCGCCTTCAATGAGCAGTTCTTC. Translated: CASSLPGGAFNEQFF.

This clone occurred a few times. V gene TRBV5-1 combines with J gene TRBJ2-1; D is possibly TRBD2 (5 bases). The CDR3 is 15 residues long. Trimming removed 0 bases from V and 7 bases from J, with 14 bases in between. Germline values: CDR1 SGHRS, CDR2 YFSETQ. The CDR3 region is CASSLALPAVNEQFF. The CDR3, as DNA: TGCGCCAGCAGCTTGGCCTTGCCAGCGGTAAATGAGCAGTTCTTC.

The chain recombines TRBV7-6 with TRBJ1-6, with D unresolved. The V gene's germline CDR1 is SGHVS and CDR2 FNYEAQ. This CDR3 region has 15 residues. V was clipped by 2 bases and J by 5 bases, with 10 bases between them. CDR3 nucleotide sequence: TGTGCCAGCAGCTTATCCGGTTCGAATAATTCACCCCTCCACTTT. The encoded protein is CASSLSGSNNSPLHF.

The J gene is TRBJ2-1, the V gene TRBV7-2; 9 nucleotides agree with TRBD2. The CDR3 consists of 16 residues. Germline-derived CDR1 and CDR2 are SGHTA and FQGNSA. With 2 bases clipped from V and 4 bases from J, the junction kept 6 bases outside the gene matches. The chain's CDR3 is CASSLTSSGAYNEQFF. The CDR3 coding sequence is TGTGCCAGCAGCTTAACGTCTAGCGGGGCATACAATGAGCAGTTCTTC.

This rearrangement joins TRBV4-3 to TRBJ1-4; no firm D call. Trimming left V 1 base short and J 4 bases short, with 7 bases between. Germline V gene data show CDR1 as LGHNA and CDR2 as YSLEER. The CDR3 sequence is 14 residues long. CDR3 bases: TGCGCCAGCAGCCAAGTAGGAGTTAATGAAAAACTGTTTTTT. Amino acid sequence: CASSQVGVNEKLFF.